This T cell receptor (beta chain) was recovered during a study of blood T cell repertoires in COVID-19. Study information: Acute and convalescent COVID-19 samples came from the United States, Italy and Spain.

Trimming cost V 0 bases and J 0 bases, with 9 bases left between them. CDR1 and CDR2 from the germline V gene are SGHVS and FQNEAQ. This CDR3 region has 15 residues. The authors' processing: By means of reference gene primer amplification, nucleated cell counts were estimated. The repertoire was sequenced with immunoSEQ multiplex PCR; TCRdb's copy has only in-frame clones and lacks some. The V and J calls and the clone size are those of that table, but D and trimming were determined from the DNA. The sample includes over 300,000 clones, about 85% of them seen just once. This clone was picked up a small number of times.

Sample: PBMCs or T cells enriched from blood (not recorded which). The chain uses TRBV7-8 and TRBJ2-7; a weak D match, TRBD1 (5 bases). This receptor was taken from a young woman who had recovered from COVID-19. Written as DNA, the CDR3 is TGTGCCAGCAGCTTAGCAGCAGGGCCCTCCTACGAGCAGTACTTC. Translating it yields CASSLAAGPSYEQYF.